These 30 T cell receptor beta chains originate from one sample sequenced in a study of shared clonotypes between healthy human individuals (dated by TCRdb to 2018 to 2021). The library was built by means of the immunoSEQ multiplex PCR assay. TCRdb's version of the immuneACCESS table is confined to in-frame rearrangements and falls short of the full clone set. An unresolved V gene accounts for under half of the shortfall where checked; the remainder is of unknown origin. In all, the sample holds about 2.3 million clones, and roughly 90% of those were seen once. Around 0.4% of the sample is taken by the ten largest. The sample was naive CD4+ T cells from PBMCs. Interpreted using the paper, the cell subset or site label stands for: CD45RA+ positively selected. Source of these receptors: a man aged 18 to 29 in good health. Some clones in this sample may be carry-over from other donors' samples.

The chain employs TRBV29-1 and TRBJ1-1; 7 bases map to TRBD1. Germline V gene sequence: CDR1 SQVTM, CDR2 ANQGSEA. V shed 2 bases, J shed 6 bases, and the junction held 6 bases outside the gene matches. CDR3 size: 13 residues. CDR3 in DNA: TGCAGCGTTGAAAGGGGACAGCCGGCTGAAGCTTTCTTT. Its translation: CSVERGQPAEAFF.

This sequence joins TRBV9 and TRBJ2-1, with 8 nucleotides matching TRBD1. This CDR3 has 17 amino acids. With 3 bases clipped from V and 6 bases from J, the junction kept 14 bases outside the gene matches. The germline V gene encodes CDR1 SGDLS and CDR2 YYNGEE. The CDR3 loop reads CASSERTGYSIANEQFF. CDR3 bases: TGTGCCAGCAGCGAAAGGACAGGGTATAGTATTGCCAATGAGCAGTTCTTC.

The V and J genes are TRBV25-1 and TRBJ1-6; D call uncertain. The CDR3 runs to 14 residues. The germline gives CDR1 MGHDK, CDR2 SYGVNS. The V end was cut by 2 bases, the J end by 7 bases, with 9 bases between. CDR3 DNA: TGTGCCAGCAGTGAAATAACAGAGAATTCACCCCTCCACTTT. As protein: CASSEITENSPLHF.

This CDR3 reads CASSHRGPDPRDEEETQYF. The CDR3 DNA is TGTGCCAGCAGCCATAGGGGACCGGACCCGAGGGACGAGGAAGAGACCCAGTACTTC. V and J are TRBV14 and TRBJ2-5; D may be TRBD1 or TRBD2 (5 bases each). V shed 3 bases and J shed 3 bases, with 26 bases lying between them. Germline lookup yields CDR1 SGHDN and CDR2 FVKESK. CDR3 length equals 19 residues.

This clone was recorded only once. J is TRBJ1-1 and V is TRBV15, with D tentatively TRBD1 (5 bases). V was trimmed by 5 bases and J by 3 bases, leaving 10 bases between them. Germline assignment: CDR1 LNHNV and CDR2 YYDKDF (reference sequence). CDR3 length equals 13 residues. The chain's CDR3 is CATSPGGYTEAFF. The CDR3 DNA reads as TGTGCCACCAGCCCCGGGGGGTACACTGAAGCTTTCTTT.

This rearrangement joins TRBV28 to TRBJ1-3; 8 bases fit TRBD1. CDR3 length equals 15 residues. J gave up 5 bases and V 6 bases, and 9 bases lay outside the gene matches. Germline V gene sequence: CDR1 MDHEN, CDR2 SYDVKM. The CDR3, as DNA: TGTGCCAGCAGACCTATCGGACAGGGACGAAACACCATATATTTT. This encodes CASRPIGQGRNTIYF. The complete variable domain, with remaining parts taken from reference TRBV28 and TRBJ1-3, reads DVKVTQSSRYLVKRTGEKVFLECVQDMDHENMFWYRQDPGLGLRLIYFSYDVKMKEKGDIPEGYSVSREKKERFSLILESASTNQTSMYLCASRPIGQGRNTIYFGEGSWLTVV.

This chain connects TRBV5-1 to TRBJ1-5; a possible D gene is TRBD1 (5 bases). V lost 2 bases and J lost 3, with 12 bases in between. Germline lookup yields CDR1 SGHRS and CDR2 YFSETQ. The CDR3 is 15 residues long. The CDR3 region is CASSFGPGTNQPQHF. The CDR3 coding sequence is TGCGCCAGCAGCTTTGGGCCAGGGACCAATCAGCCCCAGCATTTT.

The chain joins TRBV6-5 to TRBJ2-2; D unresolved. This CDR3 spans 15 amino acids. With 0 bases removed from V and 9 bases from J, the gap between germline ends came to 14 bases. Germline lookup yields CDR1 MNHEY and CDR2 SVGAGI. This CDR3 is CASSYSGWKSRELFF. As DNA, the CDR3 is TGTGCCAGCAGTTACTCGGGGTGGAAGTCTCGGGAGCTGTTTTTT.

This sequence joins TRBV5-4 and TRBJ1-2; TRBD1 matches 7 bases. The germline CDR1 and CDR2 sequences are SGHNT and YYREEE (reference sequence). The CDR3 spans 14 residues. With V trimmed by 0 bases and J by 5 bases, 4 bases remained unmatched. The CDR3 loop is CASSLGGQVYGYTF. The CDR3 DNA follows: TGTGCCAGCAGCTTGGGTGGACAGGTATATGGCTACACCTTC.

In nucleotides, the CDR3 is TGTGCCAGCAGCTTTGGGCCCAGAGAGACCCAGTACTTC. Translating it yields CASSFGPRETQYF. The genes are TRBV7-3 and TRBJ2-5; D is ambiguous. Looked up from germline, CDR1 is SGHTA and CDR2 is FQGTGA. The CDR3 consists of 13 residues. Trimming removed 3 bases from V and 4 bases from J, with 9 bases in between.

The chain recombines TRBV30 with TRBJ2-3; D remains unclear. CDR3 length equals 13 residues. V dropped 0 bases and J dropped 4 bases, with 8 bases sitting between them. The germline CDR1 and CDR2 sequences are GTSNPN and SVGIG (reference sequence). CDR3 bases: TGTGCCTGGAGTGTAGGAGATTCAGATACGCAGTATTTT. Residues: CAWSVGDSDTQYF.

The rearrangement links TRBV6-8 to TRBJ2-3; a possible D gene is TRBD2 (5 bases). V lost 10 bases and J 2 bases, leaving 16 bases between the germline ends. The germline gives CDR1 MNHGY, CDR2 SAAAGT. The CDR3 contains 14 residues. The CDR3 loop reads CAKESGNPTDTQYF. The CDR3 DNA follows: TGTGCCAAAGAATCCGGGAACCCCACAGATACGCAGTATTTT.

V gene TRBV28 combines with J gene TRBJ2-2; 7 bases fit TRBD2. This CDR3 spans 16 amino acids. Unmatched junction bases numbered 9, after V lost 3 bases and J lost 5 bases. Germline assignment: CDR1 MDHEN and CDR2 SYDVKM. CDR3 residues: CASSLSGRARTGELFF. The CDR3 nucleotides are TGTGCCAGCAGTTTGAGTGGGAGGGCCAGGACCGGGGAGCTGTTTTTT.

The sample holds one count of this clone. The chain is built from TRBV6-1 and TRBJ2-7; D remains ambiguous. The V and J ends lost 2 bases and 3 bases respectively, with 17 bases between them. This CDR3 comprises 16 residues. Germline V gene sequence: CDR1 MNHNS, CDR2 SASEGT. The CDR3 sequence: CASSENMSLWGYEQYF. The CDR3 region has the DNA TGTGCCAGCAGTGAAAATATGTCGCTATGGGGCTACGAGCAGTACTTC.

The V and J genes are TRBV7-3 and TRBJ2-7; perhaps D is TRBD1 or TRBD2 (6 bases each). This CDR3 region has 15 residues. Trimming left V 5 bases short and J 6 bases short, with 20 bases between. Germline assignment: CDR1 SGHTA and CDR2 FQGTGA. This CDR3 is CASSRGTPDEREQYF. In nucleotides, the CDR3 is TGTGCCAGCAGCCGCGGGACACCAGACGAACGCGAGCAGTACTTC.

As to this clone: The same CDR3 arises from other DNA sequences in this sample as well. This sequence joins TRBV7-2 and TRBJ2-5, with a possible D match to TRBD2 (6 bases). The V gene lost 5 bases and the J gene lost 5 bases, with 12 bases spanning the gap. Germline V gives CDR1 SGHTA, CDR2 FQGNSA. The CDR3 has 13 residues. CDR3 amino acids: CASSLRRGETQYF. The CDR3 DNA reads as TGTGCCAGCAGCCTCAGGAGGGGCGAGACCCAGTACTTC.

The chain is built from TRBV5-4 and TRBJ2-7; 7 bases fit TRBD1. With 3 bases clipped from V and 6 bases from J, the junction kept 9 bases outside the gene matches. This CDR3 is built from 14 residues. CDR1 and CDR2 (germline): SGHNT, YYREEE (reference sequence). CDR3 in amino acids: CASSWGRGQGEQYF. The CDR3 DNA is TGTGCCAGCAGCTGGGGAAGGGGGCAGGGCGAGCAGTACTTC.

The V and J genes are TRBV7-3 and TRBJ2-1; possibly TRBD2 for D (5 bases). CDR1 is SGHTA, CDR2 FQGTGA, per germline. Trimming pared 4 bases from V and 4 bases from J, leaving 17 bases between. The CDR3 is 16 residues long. CDR3 sequence (DNA): TGTGCCAGCAGCTCATTGTCGAGCGGCAAATACAATGAGCAGTTCTTC. Translating gives CASSSLSSGKYNEQFF.

The V and J genes are TRBV2 and TRBJ2-7, with 10 bases lining up with TRBD1. J lost 4 bases, V lost 7 bases, and 10 bases had no gene match. The CDR3 covers 15 residues. Germline V CDR1 and CDR2: SNHLY, FYNNEI. In nucleotides, the CDR3 is TGTGCCAGCAACCGAGAGACAGGGGGCGTTTACGAGCAGTACTTC. Protein product: CASNRETGGVYEQYF.

CDR3 sequence reads: CASGGRANYGYTF. The CDR3 DNA reads TGTGCCAGCGGGGGCAGGGCGAACTATGGCTACACCTTC. This chain joins TRBV7-2 and TRBJ1-2, with a possible D match to TRBD1 (6 bases). Germline loops: CDR1 SGHTA, CDR2 FQGNSA. This CDR3 has 13 residues. The ends were cut back, 8 bases at V and 2 bases at J, with 12 bases in the middle.

The chain uses TRBV11-3 and TRBJ2-7; 7 bases fit TRBD1. Germline-derived CDR1 and CDR2 are SGHNT and YENEEA. CDR3 length: 13 amino acids. V was pared by 6 bases and J by 3 bases, with 5 bases of the junction left unmatched. CDR3 DNA: TGTGCCAGCAGTAAGGGGGCCAGCTACGAGCAGTACTTC. Its translation: CASSKGASYEQYF.

The V gene is TRBV4-1, the J gene TRBJ2-7, with 8 bases identical to TRBD2. From germline, CDR1 is MGHRA and CDR2 YSYEKL. With 7 bases clipped from V and 5 bases from J, the junction kept 16 bases outside the gene matches. The CDR3 runs to 16 residues. The CDR3 DNA reads TGCGCCAGCACCCGGGGGGGCAGGGAGAGCTCTAACGAGCAGTACTTC. Amino acid sequence: CASTRGGRESSNEQYF.

This sequence joins TRBV7-8 and TRBJ1-5; D remains unclear. This CDR3 region has 15 residues. V dropped 1 base and J dropped 2 bases, with 9 bases sitting between them. CDR1 is SGHVS, CDR2 FQNEAQ, per germline. The CDR3 DNA follows: TGTGCCAGCAGCTTAGAGCGGGGTGGCAATCAGCCCCAGCATTTT. Translating gives CASSLERGGNQPQHF.

J is TRBJ2-3 and V is TRBV9; D is ambiguous. Germline V gene sequence: CDR1 SGDLS, CDR2 YYNGEE. Trimming removed 2 bases from V and 6 bases from J, with 10 bases in between. The CDR3 totals 13 residues. This CDR3 is CASSVVVWDTQYF. The CDR3 DNA is TGTGCCAGCAGCGTCGTAGTCTGGGATACGCAGTATTTT.

This clone came up once. CDR3 protein: CASSYAGGNTEAFF. The CDR3 coding sequence is TGTGCCAGCAGTTACGCGGGGGGCAACACTGAAGCTTTCTTT. The chain couples TRBV6-5 to TRBJ1-1; a possible D gene is TRBD1 (6 bases). Trimming shortened V by 2 bases and J by 2 bases, and 9 bases separated the two germline ends. Germline CDR1 and CDR2: MNHEY and SVGAGI. CDR3 length: 14 amino acids.

J is TRBJ1-5 and V is TRBV4-1, with D uncertain. This CDR3 spans 13 amino acids. V gave up 2 bases and J gave up 8 bases, with 10 bases separating them. Germline CDR1 and CDR2: MGHRA and YSYEKL. The CDR3 here is CASSQLGLEPQHF. CDR3 coding DNA: TGCGCCAGCAGCCAACTGGGTTTGGAGCCCCAGCATTTT.

This chain joins TRBV4-1 and TRBJ2-1, with 15 bases fitting TRBD2. J gave up 4 bases and V 3 bases, and 7 bases lay outside the gene matches. This CDR3 is 18 amino acids long. Germline-derived CDR1 and CDR2 are MGHRA and YSYEKL. The CDR3 sequence: CASSQTGTSGRWYNEQFF. In DNA, the CDR3 is TGCGCCAGCAGCCAGACCGGGACTAGCGGGAGGTGGTACAATGAGCAGTTCTTC.

This clone was counted a single time. The chain employs TRBV19 and TRBJ2-1; 7 bases align to TRBD1. CDR1 LNHDA and CDR2 SQIVND come from the germline V gene (reference sequence). This CDR3 is 14 amino acids long. The ends lost 1 base at V and 9 bases at J; junction bases unmatched: 6. CDR3 sequence (DNA): TGTGCCAGTAGTATAGGTCAGGGGGTAACTGAGCAGTTCTTC. Protein: CASSIGQGVTEQFF. Combining the CDR3 with reference TRBV19 and TRBJ2-1 gives the whole variable domain DGGITQSPKYLFRKEGQNVTLSCEQNLNHDAMYWYRQDPGQGLRLIYYSQIVNDFQKGDIAEGYSVSREKKESFPLTVTSAQKNPTAFYLCASSIGQGVTEQFFGPGTRLTVL.

The chain has TRBV6-1 and TRBJ2-7, with D unresolved. The CDR3 is 17 amino acids. V was cut by 3 bases and J by 5 bases, with 23 bases left in between. CDR1 and CDR2 (germline): MNHNS, SASEGT. The CDR3 DNA follows: TGTGCCAGCAGTGAGAGGAGATTCCGGACGCAGGCCCACGAGCAGTACTTC. It specifies CASSERRFRTQAHEQYF.

This clone appeared once. Distinct nucleotide sequences in the sample also encode this CDR3. V and J are TRBV18 and TRBJ2-5; D gene uncertain. The germline CDR1 and CDR2 sequences are KGHSH and LQKENI. V lost 3 bases and J 5 bases, leaving 7 bases between the germline ends. The CDR3 loop spans 12 amino acids. The CDR3 DNA is TGTGCCAGCTCACCCGGTGGGGAGACCCAGTACTTC. It translates to CASSPGGETQYF.